The clone carrying this T cell receptor beta chain has at least ten counts. CDR3 length: 13 amino acids. In germline, CDR1 is MNHEY, CDR2 SMNVEV (reference sequence). V trimming: 8 bases; J trimming: 5 bases; junction bases outside the gene matches: 7. The data derive from a study of T cells in Graves' hyperthyroidism and ophthalmopathy. Amplified TCR beta CDR3 regions came from RNA transcripts. During a first-round RT-PCR of the TCR CDR3, the HTBI primer set was used. TCRdb ran MiXCR on the multiplex PCR reads and lists one entry per CDR3 protein. The profile shows hundreds of thousands of distinct CDR3 sequences, approximately 25% of them singletons.

The chain joins TRBV27 to TRBJ1-2; the match to TRBD1 covers 8 bases. This TCR was sampled from a woman in her 30s with Graves' ophthalmopathy. Material: blood. This chain's CDR3 is CASRKTGEYGYTF. As DNA, the CDR3 is TGTGCCAGCCGAAAGACAGGGGAATATGGCTACACCTTC.